The 31 T cell receptor beta chains given below trace back to one sample, sequenced in a study of blood T cell repertoires in COVID-19. Some clones are missing from TCRdb's copy, which holds only in-frame ones; the method was immunoSEQ multiplex PCR. This table holds roughly 200,000 clones, around 85% found once. The specimen was PBMCs or T cells enriched from blood (not recorded which). The origin of the receptors is a woman aged 45-65 years in a cohort exposed to, infected with or recovered from COVID-19 (not recorded which).

The chain links TRBV7-2 to TRBJ1-4; no definite D call. The CDR3 covers 14 residues. CDR1 is SGHTA, CDR2 FQGNSA, per germline. V lost 6 bases and J 0 bases, leaving 8 bases between the germline ends. The CDR3 here is CASSSRATNEKLFF. CDR3 DNA sequence: TGTGCCAGCAGTTCCCGGGCAACTAATGAAAAACTGTTTTTT.

This clone was detected many times. The gene calls are TRBV6-2 or TRBV6-3 and TRBJ1-5; D might be TRBD1 (5 bases). Trimming cost V 2 bases and J 0 bases, with 11 bases left between them. Germline V lookup: CDR1 MNHEY, CDR2 SVGEGT. The CDR3 is made up of 16 amino acids. The CDR3 nucleotides are TGTGCCAGCAGTTACGGGACTAGAGGTAGCAATCAGCCCCAGCATTTT. Encoded protein: CASSYGTRGSNQPQHF.

The V call is TRBV7-3, the J call TRBJ1-1; possibly TRBD1 for D (5 bases). The germline V and J ends were trimmed by 2 bases and 1 base, with 11 bases remaining between them. Germline assignment: CDR1 SGHTA and CDR2 FQGTGA. This CDR3 spans 15 amino acids. CDR3 loop: CASSLYGGANTEAFF. CDR3 coding DNA: TGTGCCAGCAGCTTATATGGCGGGGCGAACACTGAAGCTTTCTTT.

The chain combines TRBV19 with TRBJ1-1; tentatively, D is TRBD1 (6 bases). V lost 3 bases and J 1 base, leaving 6 bases between the germline ends. Germline values: CDR1 LNHDA, CDR2 SQIVND (reference sequence). This CDR3 comprises 13 residues. CDR3 in DNA: TGTGCCAGTAGTATGACAGGGAACACTGAAGCTTTCTTT. Its translation is CASSMTGNTEAFF.

The genes are TRBV11-2 and TRBJ1-5; 7 nucleotides agree with TRBD1. Germline values: CDR1 SGHAT, CDR2 FQNNGV. V shed 1 base, J shed 0 bases, and the junction held 3 bases outside the gene matches. The CDR3 is 16 amino acids. CDR3 DNA sequence: TGTGCCAGCAGCTTAGGGGACAGAATTAGCAATCAGCCCCAGCATTTT. It is translated as CASSLGDRISNQPQHF. Together with reference TRBV11-2 and TRBJ1-5, the CDR3 gives the full variable domain: EAGVAQSPRYKIIEKRQSVAFWCNPISGHATLYWYQQILGQGPKLLIQFQNNGVVDDSQLPKDRFSAERLKGVDSTLKIQPAKLEDSAVYLCASSLGDRISNQPQHFGDGTRLSIL.

A single count supports this clone. The chain joins TRBV5-6 to TRBJ1-2, with D possibly being TRBD1 (6 bases). This CDR3 has 16 residues. From germline, CDR1 is SGHDT and CDR2 YYEEEE. V lost 4 bases to trimming and J lost 2 bases, with 18 bases between them. In nucleotides, the CDR3 is TGTGCCAGCAGCCGTACCGGAAAACAGGGAAACTATGGCTACACCTTC. This encodes CASSRTGKQGNYGYTF.

This rearrangement joins TRBV7-2 to TRBJ2-1; TRBD2 matches 16 bases. Germline values: CDR1 SGHTA, CDR2 FQGNSA. Germline trimming cut 5 bases from V and 6 bases from J; bases unmatched to any gene: 4. This CDR3 is built from 16 residues. In DNA form, the CDR3 reads TGTGCCAGCAGCACGGGACTAGCGGGGGGGCCCAATGAGCAGTTCTTC. It is translated as CASSTGLAGGPNEQFF.

V and J are TRBV28 and TRBJ2-6; D is unresolved. Germline CDR1 and CDR2: MDHEN and SYDVKM. This CDR3 comprises 13 residues. The ends were cut back, 6 bases at V and 1 base at J, with 4 bases in the middle. CDR3 amino acids: CASSPSGANVLTF. The DNA of the CDR3 is TGTGCCAGCAGCCCTTCTGGGGCCAACGTCCTGACTTTC.

This chain uses TRBV19 with TRBJ2-2; perhaps TRBD1 as D (5 bases). The CDR3 is 14 residues long. V gave up 5 bases and J gave up 6 bases, with 13 bases separating them. In germline, CDR1 is LNHDA, CDR2 SQIVND (reference sequence). CDR3 protein: CASSFMQGAGELFF. The CDR3 DNA follows: TGTGCCAGTAGTTTTATGCAGGGCGCCGGGGAGCTGTTTTTT.

The chain couples TRBV10-2 to TRBJ1-3, with D tentatively TRBD1 (5 bases). Trimming cost V 2 bases and J 0 bases, with 14 bases left between them. The CDR3 totals 17 residues. Germline V gene lookup returns CDR1 WSHSY and CDR2 SAAADI. CDR3 nucleotides: TGCGCCAGCAGTGAGCAGGGTAAGTGGAGCTCTGGAAACACCATATATTTT. Translating gives CASSEQGKWSSGNTIYF.

The chain links TRBV30 to TRBJ2-1, with TRBD1 as a possible D gene (5 bases). This CDR3 has 11 amino acids. The germline V gene has CDR1 GTSNPN and CDR2 SVGIG (reference sequence). The germline V and J ends were trimmed by 4 bases and 7 bases, with 8 bases remaining between them. CDR3 residues: CAWTGINEQFF. DNA for the CDR3: TGTGCCTGGACAGGGATTAATGAGCAGTTCTTC.

In its sample, this clone was seen a few times. This specimen includes other DNA sequences encoding the same CDR3. V gene TRBV5-1 combines with J gene TRBJ2-3; TRBD2 aligns across 8 bases. The CDR3 covers 14 residues. The germline CDR1 and CDR2 sequences are SGHRS and YFSETQ. Trimming removed 8 bases from V and 0 bases from J; junction bases left unmatched: 5. The CDR3 sequence is CASVRGGSTDTQYF. For the CDR3, the DNA is TGCGCCAGTGTCCGGGGGGGAAGCACAGATACGCAGTATTTT. Variable domain in full (rest from reference TRBV5-1 and TRBJ2-3): KAGVTQTPRYLIKTRGQQVTLSCSPISGHRSVSWYQQTPGQGLQFLFEYFSETQRNKGNFPGRFSGRQFSNSRSEMNVSTLELGDSALYLCASVRGGSTDTQYFGPGTRLTVL.

The V call is TRBV9, the J call TRBJ2-5, with 10 bases aligning to TRBD1. This CDR3 has 16 residues. V dropped 2 bases and J dropped 4; count of bases not matched to a gene: 8. From germline, CDR1 is SGDLS and CDR2 YYNGEE. In DNA form, the CDR3 reads TGTGCCAGCAGCGTGGGGACAGGGGTTGTATCAGAGACCCAGTACTTC. It encodes CASSVGTGVVSETQYF.

This clone has more than one count but fewer than ten. The chain has TRBV4-3 and TRBJ2-2; the D gene is possibly TRBD2 (6 bases). Germline V gene lookup returns CDR1 LGHNA and CDR2 YSLEER. Deletions cut 1 base from V and 2 bases from J, with 8 bases between. The CDR3 loop spans 15 amino acids. CDR3 nucleotide sequence: TGCGCCAGCAGCCAAGGGGGGGACAACACCGGGGAGCTGTTTTTT. This translates into CASSQGGDNTGELFF.

This chain connects TRBV12-3 or TRBV12-4 to TRBJ1-2; D uncertain. This CDR3 spans 13 amino acids. Trimming pared 2 bases from V and 7 bases from J, leaving 11 bases between. The CDR3 coding sequence is TGTGCCAGCAGTTTAAACAGAATACGTGGCTACACCTTC. Residues: CASSLNRIRGYTF.

The rearrangement links TRBV10-3 to TRBJ2-7; 7 bases are shared with TRBD1. After removal of 7 bases from V and 2 bases from J, the junction contained 14 bases not matched to a gene. Germline V gene data show CDR1 as ENHRY and CDR2 as SYGVKD. The CDR3 is 16 residues long. The CDR3 spells CAINQGHGTVTYEQYF. As DNA, the CDR3 is TGTGCCATCAATCAAGGGCACGGGACAGTGACCTACGAGCAGTACTTC.

The chain carries TRBV10-3 and TRBJ1-4; D not certain. Germline V gene lookup returns CDR1 ENHRY and CDR2 SYGVKD. This CDR3 has 15 amino acids. Trimming removed 0 bases at V and 5 bases at J, with 10 bases between. The DNA for the CDR3 is TGTGCCATCAGTGAGTCATATACTAGGAATGAAAAACTGTTTTTT. Translated: CAISESYTRNEKLFF.

The CDR3 protein is CAWSPGRDRVFLTEAFF. For the CDR3, the DNA is TGTGCCTGGAGTCCGGGGCGGGACAGGGTTTTCCTTACTGAAGCTTTCTTT. This chain connects TRBV30 to TRBJ1-1; 9 positions agree with TRBD1. Germline V gives CDR1 GTSNPN, CDR2 SVGIG (reference sequence). This CDR3 comprises 17 residues. J was trimmed by 5 bases and V by 2 bases; bases with no gene match: 15.

This clone was counted between two and nine times. The chain recombines TRBV4-2 with TRBJ1-2; 8 bases align to TRBD1. This CDR3 region has 15 residues. CDR1 is LGHNA and CDR2 is YNFKEQ in the germline V gene. Unmatched junction bases numbered 6, after V lost 3 bases and J lost 3 bases. CDR3 protein: CASSQSGGADYGYTF. CDR3 nucleotides: TGTGCCAGCAGCCAGTCAGGGGGCGCGGACTATGGCTACACCTTC.

The chain uses TRBV6-5 and TRBJ1-6; TRBD1 aligns across 10 bases. CDR3 length: 13 amino acids. J lost 8 bases, V lost 7 bases, and 2 bases had no gene match. Germline CDR1 MNHEY, CDR2 SVGAGI. CDR3 in DNA: TGTGCCAGCAAGGGGACAGGGGATTCACCCCTCCACTTT. It codes for CASKGTGDSPLHF.

The chain combines TRBV27 with TRBJ1-2, with 8 bases lining up with TRBD1. The germline V gene encodes CDR1 MNHEY and CDR2 SMNVEV (reference sequence). Germline trimming cut 6 bases from V and 8 bases from J; bases unmatched to any gene: 8. The CDR3 is 13 residues long. CDR3 nucleotides: TGTGCCAGCAGGCTACAGGGGGTGGAGGGCTACACCTTC. Its protein product is CASRLQGVEGYTF.

The chain joins TRBV6-5 to TRBJ2-1, with D tentatively TRBD2 (6 bases). Trimming took off 0 bases at V and 11 bases at J, with 11 bases between the two ends. There are 13 residues in the CDR3. Germline assignment: CDR1 MNHEY and CDR2 SVGAGI. This chain's CDR3 is CASSYSNREKQFF. CDR3 nucleotides: TGTGCCAGCAGTTACTCGAACCGGGAGAAGCAGTTCTTC.

This chain connects TRBV3-1 (or the pseudogene TRBV3-2) to TRBJ2-3; D remains ambiguous. CDR1 is LGHDT, CDR2 YNNKEL, per germline (reference sequence). V was pared by 2 bases and J by 2 bases, with 17 bases between. The CDR3 runs to 17 residues. The CDR3 here is CASSQPSYGEDTDTQYF. CDR3 DNA sequence: TGTGCCAGCAGCCAACCCTCATACGGAGAAGACACAGATACGCAGTATTTT.

This chain joins TRBV30 and TRBJ1-5; 8 bases map to TRBD1. CDR3 length: 15 amino acids. Germline assignment: CDR1 GTSNPN and CDR2 SVGIG (reference sequence). V shed 3 bases, J shed 7 bases, and the junction held 11 bases outside the gene matches. CDR3 sequence: CAWRHPQGAQQPQHF. For the CDR3, the DNA is TGTGCCTGGAGGCACCCTCAGGGGGCTCAACAGCCCCAGCATTTT.

This sequence joins TRBV5-1 and TRBJ2-3; D may be TRBD2 (7 bases). Germline V gene data show CDR1 as SGHRS and CDR2 as YFSETQ. The CDR3 runs 14 residues. V was shortened by 4 bases and J by 5 bases, with 14 bases between the two germline ends. CDR3 region: CASSKGGARDTQYF. DNA for the CDR3: TGCGCCAGCAGCAAAGGGGGGGCGAGAGATACGCAGTATTTT. Drawing the rest from reference TRBV5-1 and TRBJ2-3, the complete variable domain is KAGVTQTPRYLIKTRGQQVTLSCSPISGHRSVSWYQQTPGQGLQFLFEYFSETQRNKGNFPGRFSGRQFSNSRSEMNVSTLELGDSALYLCASSKGGARDTQYFGPGTRLTVL.

The chain uses TRBV5-5 and TRBJ1-5, with D possibly TRBD1 on 6 matching bases. This CDR3 has 19 amino acids. The ends were cut back, 1 base at V and 4 bases at J, with 24 bases in the middle. The germline V gene has CDR1 SGHKS and CDR2 YYEKEE (reference sequence). CDR3 region: CASSLTVFSGTRSNQPQHF. CDR3 bases: TGTGCCAGCAGCTTGACGGTATTCTCCGGGACACGTAGTAATCAGCCCCAGCATTTT.

The V call is TRBV19, the J call TRBJ1-2; TRBD1 agrees at 9 bases. Per germline, CDR1 LNHDA and CDR2 SQIVND (reference sequence). V lost 5 bases to trimming and J lost 4 bases; unmatched junction nucleotides: 2. The CDR3 is 13 residues long. The CDR3 reads CASSVTGGYGYTF. CDR3 nucleotides: TGTGCCAGTAGTGTGACAGGGGGCTATGGCTACACCTTC.

The chain uses TRBV9 and TRBJ1-4; TRBD1 aligns across 9 bases. The CDR3 runs to 14 residues. The V gene's germline CDR1 is SGDLS and CDR2 YYNGEE. V shed 6 bases and J 5 bases; nucleotides not matched to a gene: 5. CDR3 loop: CASTSGQGNEKLFF. CDR3 nucleotides: TGTGCCAGCACATCCGGACAGGGGAATGAAAAACTGTTTTTT.

The sample holds a few counts of this clone. No conserved phenylalanine or tryptophan is present at the end of the CDR3, so a read error is the likely explanation. The limits of the CDR3 on the DNA are not certain, so only TCRdb's listed CDR3 is given. The chain is built from TRBV27 and TRBJ2-7; TRBD2 was called by the table and not checked on the DNA. The CDR3 spans 12 amino acids, including both terminal residues. Germline CDR1 MNHEY, CDR2 SMNVEV (reference sequence). The CDR3 loop is CASVATTRFKRL.

The rearrangement joins TRBV14 to TRBJ1-6, with D perhaps matching TRBD1 (5 bases). The germline V gene has CDR1 SGHDN and CDR2 FVKESK. V dropped 1 base and J dropped 5 bases, with 9 bases sitting between them. CDR3 length: 15 amino acids. CDR3 sequence (DNA): TGTGCCAGCAGCCAAGGGGCAGGGAATAATTCACCCCTCCACTTT. The encoded protein is CASSQGAGNNSPLHF.

This chain links TRBV7-2 with TRBJ1-3; D gene uncertain. Germline assignment: CDR1 SGHTA and CDR2 FQGNSA. The CDR3 is made up of 15 amino acids. The V end lost 2 bases, the J end lost 0 bases, and 8 bases lay between the germline ends. The CDR3 is CASSLPHGSGNTIYF. The CDR3 DNA sequence: TGTGCCAGCAGCTTACCCCACGGCTCTGGAAACACCATATATTTT.